Below are 24 T cell receptor beta chains sequenced from a single sample in a study of blood T cell repertoires in COVID-19. Data came from immunoSEQ multiplex PCR; TCRdb stores just in-frame clones and leaves some out. The sample consists of about 190,000 clones, about three quarters of them appearing once. The specimen was peripheral blood. These receptors were collected from a woman over 75 with COVID-19, enrolled during active disease.

CDR3 residues: CASSFGGVGYGYTF. The CDR3 DNA reads as TGTGCCAGCAGCTTTGGAGGGGTAGGCTATGGCTACACCTTC. The chain employs TRBV7-9 and TRBJ1-2; D perhaps matches TRBD1 (5 bases). CDR3 length: 14 residues. V shed 3 bases and J shed 4 bases, with 12 bases lying between them. CDR1 is SEHNR and CDR2 is FQNEAQ in the germline V gene (reference sequence). The variable domain in full, completed from reference TRBV7-9 and TRBJ1-2, reads DTGVSQNPRHKITKRGQNVTFRCDPISEHNRLYWYRQTLGQGPEFLTYFQNEAQLEKSRLLSDRFSAERPKGSFSTLEIQRTEQGDSAMYLCASSFGGVGYGYTFGSGTRLTVV.

The chain recombines TRBV5-1 with TRBJ1-2; D not resolved. In germline, CDR1 is SGHRS, CDR2 YFSETQ. The CDR3 has 14 amino acids. Trimming cost V 4 bases and J 4 bases, with 14 bases left between them. CDR3 sequence (DNA): TGCGCCAGCAGCCCCTCGCATAGCATCTATGGCTACACCTTC. Residues: CASSPSHSIYGYTF. The complete variable domain, with remaining parts taken from reference TRBV5-1 and TRBJ1-2, reads KAGVTQTPRYLIKTRGQQVTLSCSPISGHRSVSWYQQTPGQGLQFLFEYFSETQRNKGNFPGRFSGRQFSNSRSEMNVSTLELGDSALYLCASSPSHSIYGYTFGSGTRLTVV.

The genes are TRBV7-2 and TRBJ2-1; 8 bases map to TRBD2. Germline CDR1 reads SGHTA; CDR2 reads FQGNSA. The CDR3 contains 17 residues. V gave up 3 bases and J gave up 5 bases; unmatched junction bases: 12. The CDR3 is CASSLVYSGTRDNEQFF. The CDR3 coding sequence is TGTGCCAGCAGCTTGGTCTATAGCGGGACCCGTGACAATGAGCAGTTCTTC.

The rearrangement uses TRBV9 and TRBJ1-5; D is perhaps TRBD1 (5 bases). This CDR3 is built from 15 residues. V was shortened by 0 bases and J by 4 bases, with 11 bases between the two germline ends. The germline V gene has CDR1 SGDLS and CDR2 YYNGEE. This CDR3 reads CASSVGSGWNQPQHF. The DNA of the CDR3 is TGTGCCAGCAGCGTAGGGTCAGGGTGGAATCAGCCCCAGCATTTT. Looking up the rest from reference TRBV9 and TRBJ1-5 gives the full variable domain: DSGVTQTPKHLITATGQRVTLRCSPRSGDLSVYWYQQSLDQGLQFLIQYYNGEERAKGNILERFSAQQFPDLHSELNLSSLELGDSALYFCASSVGSGWNQPQHFGDGTRLSIL.

The chain combines TRBV3-1 (or the pseudogene TRBV3-2) with TRBJ2-2; D is perhaps TRBD2 (5 bases). CDR3 size: 15 residues. In germline, CDR1 is LGHDT, CDR2 YNNKEL (reference sequence). Trimming removed 1 base at V and 4 bases at J, with 10 bases between. The DNA of the CDR3 is TGTGCCAGCAGCCAAGTATTGGGGAGCACCGGGGAGCTGTTTTTT. Protein: CASSQVLGSTGELFF.

V gene TRBV4-3 combines with J gene TRBJ2-7; TRBD1 agrees at 8 bases. CDR3 length: 16 residues. Germline CDR1 LGHNA, CDR2 YSLEER. With 0 bases clipped from V and 3 bases from J, the junction kept 7 bases outside the gene matches. The CDR3 nucleotides read TGCGCCAGCAGCCAAGATTGGCCAGGGGGCTACTACGAGCAGTACTTC. This encodes CASSQDWPGGYYEQYF.

The genes are TRBV6-4 and TRBJ2-1; D possibly corresponds to TRBD2 (5 bases). V was shortened by 5 bases and J by 0 bases, with 8 bases between the two germline ends. This CDR3 is built from 14 residues. Germline CDR1 MRHNA, CDR2 SNTAGT. This chain's CDR3 is CASSRTSSYNEQFF. The CDR3 DNA reads as TGTGCCAGCAGTCGCACTAGCTCCTACAATGAGCAGTTCTTC.

Remarks on this clone: Mismatch with germline at one junction end may stem from a read error. J is TRBJ2-7 and V is TRBV2, with D uncertain. CDR1 and CDR2 from the germline V gene are SNHLY and FYNNEI. The CDR3 has 10 amino acids. The CDR3 DNA follows: TGTGCCAGCCTAGACCGTCATCGCAGCTTC. Protein product: CASLDRHRSF.

The chain joins TRBV27 to TRBJ2-3; TRBD1 might be the D (6 bases). The ends were cut back, 4 bases at V and 2 bases at J, with 7 bases in the middle. There are 13 residues in the CDR3. Germline V gene lookup returns CDR1 MNHEY and CDR2 SMNVEV (reference sequence). The CDR3: CASSYRVTDTQYF. CDR3 nucleotides: TGTGCCAGCAGTTACAGGGTCACAGATACGCAGTATTTT.

The CDR3 is CASSEVGTGEAFF. The CDR3 nucleotides read TGTGCCAGCAGTGAAGTAGGGACAGGGGAAGCTTTCTTT. This chain uses TRBV6-1 with TRBJ1-1; 9 bases match TRBD1. Losses at the gene ends were 1 base for V and 8 bases for J; bases not matched to a gene: 2. The CDR3 loop spans 13 amino acids. The V gene's germline CDR1 is MNHNS and CDR2 SASEGT.

The J gene is TRBJ2-1, the V gene TRBV28, with a possible D match to TRBD2 (6 bases). CDR1 is MDHEN, CDR2 SYDVKM, per germline. There are 12 residues in the CDR3. Trimming took off 2 bases at V and 14 bases at J, with 13 bases between the two ends. The CDR3 DNA follows: TGTGCCAGCAGTTTACTGGGGGGATGGGAGTTCTTC. Protein sequence: CASSLLGGWEFF.

V gene TRBV20-1 combines with J gene TRBJ2-3, with D possibly TRBD1 on 6 matching bases. Germline CDR1 is DFQATT and CDR2 is SNEGSKA (reference sequence). CDR3 length equals 13 residues. The ends were cut back, 3 bases at V and 7 bases at J, with 14 bases in the middle. The CDR3 coding sequence is TGCAGTGCTAGTCCAACAGGGATTCATACGCAGTATTTT. Protein: CSASPTGIHTQYF.

This sequence joins TRBV4-1 and TRBJ2-6; TRBD1 is a possible D gene (6 bases). Germline V lookup: CDR1 MGHRA, CDR2 YSYEKL. Trimming took off 0 bases at V and 0 bases at J, with 15 bases between the two ends. This CDR3 comprises 19 residues. The DNA for the CDR3 is TGCGCCAGCAGCCAAGAGGGCAGGGGCTTACTCTCTGGGGCCAACGTCCTGACTTTC. Its translation is CASSQEGRGLLSGANVLTF.

The chain is built from TRBV5-1 and TRBJ2-2, with 8 bases identical to TRBD2. CDR1 and CDR2 from the germline V gene are SGHRS and YFSETQ. V dropped 3 bases and J dropped 7; count of bases not matched to a gene: 5. This CDR3 is 14 amino acids long. The CDR3 sequence is CASSSSTSGGELFF. As DNA, the CDR3 is TGCGCCAGCAGCTCCAGCACTAGCGGCGGGGAGCTGTTTTTT.

This sequence joins TRBV19 and TRBJ1-4, with 10 bases identical to TRBD1. V dropped 4 bases and J dropped 0; count of bases not matched to a gene: 11. Germline V gene data show CDR1 as LNHDA and CDR2 as SQIVND (reference sequence). The CDR3 contains 19 residues. The CDR3 here is CASSTGPGQGRATNEKLFF. The DNA of the CDR3 is TGTGCCAGTAGTACGGGACCGGGACAGGGGCGTGCAACTAATGAAAAACTGTTTTTT.

The chain carries TRBV19 and TRBJ2-3, with D possibly matching TRBD2 (7 bases). Trimming cost V 0 bases and J 4 bases, with 17 bases left between them. CDR3 length: 17 residues. CDR1 and CDR2 from the germline V gene are LNHDA and SQIVND (reference sequence). CDR3: CASSIEGRGGLSDTQYF. The CDR3 DNA follows: TGTGCCAGTAGTATAGAAGGGAGGGGGGGCCTCTCAGATACGCAGTATTTT.

With regard to this clone: Sequence at one end of the junction differs from germline and may be a read error. This rearrangement joins TRBV6-1 to TRBJ2-1, with 14 bases lining up with TRBD2. Germline lookup yields CDR1 MNHNS and CDR2 SASEGT. This CDR3 has 15 residues. CDR3 residues: CASSEGGTSGRECIF. CDR3 coding DNA: TGTGCCAGCAGTGAAGGGGGGACTAGCGGGAGAGAGTGTATCTTC.

The chain combines TRBV5-1 with TRBJ2-5, with a possible D match to TRBD2 (6 bases). Deletions cut 0 bases from V and 5 bases from J, with 11 bases between. The CDR3 has 14 amino acids. The germline CDR1 and CDR2 sequences are SGHRS and YFSETQ. The CDR3 bases are TGCGCCAGCAGCTTGGACGGACGGGGGGAGACCCAGTACTTC. Its protein product is CASSLDGRGETQYF.

V usage is TRBV19 and J usage is TRBJ2-2, with TRBD2 matching 7 bases. Per the germline V gene, CDR1 is LNHDA and CDR2 is SQIVND (reference sequence). The CDR3 is 20 residues long. V dropped 1 base and J dropped 5; count of bases not matched to a gene: 19. CDR3 DNA sequence: TGTGCCAGTAGTATAGGTGTTCTGCGCGGGAGAAACTCTAAAACCGGGGAGCTGTTTTTT. This translates into CASSIGVLRGRNSKTGELFF.

The chain carries TRBV7-2 and TRBJ2-3; 14 nucleotides agree with TRBD2. The ends lost 0 bases at V and 8 bases at J; junction bases unmatched: 13. The CDR3 extends over 19 amino acids. Germline V CDR1 and CDR2: SGHTA, FQGNSA. The CDR3 DNA reads TGTGCCAGCAGCTTAGCGCCCCCGACTAGCGGGAGGGCTGGGGTTACGCAGTATTTT. This translates into CASSLAPPTSGRAGVTQYF.

The V and J genes are TRBV5-1 and TRBJ1-4; 7 bases are shared with TRBD1. Germline CDR1 reads SGHRS; CDR2 reads YFSETQ. CDR3 size: 15 residues. V lost 4 bases to trimming and J lost 3 bases; unmatched junction nucleotides: 6. In DNA, the CDR3 is TGCGCCAGCAGCCCACAGGGGATGGCTAATGAAAAACTGTTTTTT. It is translated as CASSPQGMANEKLFF.

The rearrangement uses TRBV5-4 and TRBJ2-3; possibly TRBD2 for D (6 bases). The CDR3 spans 14 residues. Trimming shortened V by 0 bases and J by 1 base, and 6 bases separated the two germline ends. Germline V gives CDR1 SGHNT, CDR2 YYREEE (reference sequence). The CDR3 DNA sequence: TGTGCCAGCAGCTTGGGCGGGGGCACAGATACGCAGTATTTT. It codes for CASSLGGGTDTQYF.

The CDR3 spells CATSDSTGLYNEQFF. In DNA, the CDR3 is TGTGCCACCAGTGATAGCACAGGGCTTTACAATGAGCAGTTCTTC. V gene TRBV24-1 combines with J gene TRBJ2-1, with D possibly matching TRBD1 (6 bases). In germline, CDR1 is KGHDR, CDR2 SFDVKD. Trimming shortened V by 3 bases and J by 4 bases, and 12 bases separated the two germline ends. The CDR3 sequence is 15 residues long.

The chain has TRBV18 and TRBJ2-2; no reliable D call. This CDR3 has 16 amino acids. CDR1 and CDR2 from the germline V gene are KGHSH and LQKENI. V lost 4 bases and J lost 1, with 13 bases in between. This chain's CDR3 is CASSLQSAWNTGELFF. CDR3 nucleotides: TGTGCCAGCTCACTCCAGTCCGCCTGGAACACCGGGGAGCTGTTTTTT.